A single sample gave rise to the 14 T cell receptor beta chains below, sequenced in a study of CD8 T cells in ankylosing spondylitis. Overall study findings and caveats: The study identified a TCR beta motif of several highly homologous variants that appeared characteristic of ankylosing spondylitis blood.

TCRdb re-called the 5' RACE reads with MiXCR, one entry per CDR3 protein. The repertoire holds a few hundred thousand distinct CDR3 sequences, with roughly 12% as singletons. For these TCRs, the target antigens are not known. The specimen was blood, either unsorted or a sorted T cell fraction (not recorded which). These receptors were taken from a male donor with ankylosing spondylitis.

V and J are TRBV27 and TRBJ2-5; possible D gene TRBD2, 7 bases. With 0 bases removed from V and 4 bases from J, the gap between germline ends came to 15 bases. CDR1 MNHEY and CDR2 SMNVEV come from the germline V gene (reference sequence). This CDR3 is built from 16 residues. CDR3 DNA sequence: TGTGCCAGCAGTTTATCGTCGGGGGGCTTAGGAGAGACCCAGTACTTC. Translation gives CASSLSSGGLGETQYF.

V usage is TRBV11-2 and J usage is TRBJ2-7; D gene uncertain. The germline gives CDR1 SGHAT, CDR2 FQNNGV. Trimming cost V 5 bases and J 0 bases, with 20 bases left between them. The CDR3 runs 17 residues. The CDR3 DNA reads as TGTGCCAGCAGCCTGAGTTGGGATCTCCCGCCCTCCTACGAGCAGTACTTC. This translates into CASSLSWDLPPSYEQYF.

This chain joins TRBV5-5 and TRBJ2-2, with D possibly being TRBD1 (6 bases). The CDR3 loop spans 12 amino acids. Germline V gene data show CDR1 as SGHKS and CDR2 as YYEKEE (reference sequence). V was cut by 5 bases and J by 6 bases, with 8 bases left in between. In nucleotides, the CDR3 is TGTGCCAGCAGACAGGGTCCCGGGGAGCTGTTTTTT. Protein: CASRQGPGELFF.

The sample holds a few counts of this clonotype. The V gene is TRBV5-1, the J gene TRBJ2-5; D is possibly TRBD1 or TRBD2 (5 bases each). The V and J ends lost 1 base and 3 bases respectively, with 16 bases between them. This CDR3 contains 16 residues. Germline CDR1 reads SGHRS; CDR2 reads YFSETQ. CDR3 coding DNA: TGCGCCAGCAGCTTGTCGTTTGGGGGTAACAAAGAGACCCAGTACTTC. This codes for CASSLSFGGNKETQYF.

This clonotype was seen at least ten times. The genes are TRBV6-1 and TRBJ1-4, with TRBD1 identical over 10 bases. Germline loops: CDR1 MNHNS, CDR2 SASEGT. The ends lost 7 bases at V and 7 bases at J; junction bases unmatched: 6. The length of the CDR3 is 14 residues. The CDR3 loop is CASTPDRGSEKLFF. The CDR3 DNA reads as TGTGCCAGCACTCCGGACAGGGGGTCTGAAAAACTGTTTTTT.

This clonotype was seen more than once but under ten times. The V and J genes are TRBV6-1 and TRBJ1-2, with D perhaps TRBD1 (5 bases). Trimming shortened V by 8 bases and J by 1 base, and 23 bases separated the two germline ends. The CDR3 extends over 17 amino acids. CDR1 is MNHNS, CDR2 SASEGT, per germline. CDR3 sequence reads: CASSFQGVGSLNYGYTF. For the CDR3, the DNA is TGTGCCAGCTCCTTCCAAGGGGTCGGCAGTCTTAACTATGGCTACACCTTC.

V usage is TRBV2 and J usage is TRBJ2-2; a possible D gene is TRBD2 (5 bases). Germline CDR1 SNHLY, CDR2 FYNNEI. This CDR3 comprises 15 residues. The V end lost 5 bases, the J end lost 3 bases, and 13 bases lay between the germline ends. In DNA form, the CDR3 reads TGTGCCAGCAGTCTGGACTCCCTGGACACCGGGGAGCTGTTTTTT. Translated: CASSLDSLDTGELFF.

This rearrangement joins TRBV6-2 or TRBV6-3 to TRBJ2-5; a possible D gene is TRBD1 (6 bases). The CDR3 runs 11 residues. Germline V gene sequence: CDR1 MNHEY, CDR2 SVGEGT. V was shortened by 8 bases and J by 7 bases, with 11 bases between the two germline ends. The CDR3 DNA follows: TGTGCCAGCTGTTTGGGGGCGACCCAGTACTTC. As protein: CASCLGATQYF.

The gene calls are TRBV20-1 and TRBJ2-3, with D possibly being TRBD2 (6 bases). The CDR3 contains 15 residues. With 3 bases removed from V and 4 bases from J, the gap between germline ends came to 17 bases. CDR1 and CDR2 from the germline V gene are DFQATT and SNEGSKA (reference sequence). DNA for the CDR3: TGCAGTGCTAGCGGGAGTACATCGGTCTCAGATACGCAGTATTTT. Translation gives CSASGSTSVSDTQYF.

The chain has TRBV27 and TRBJ1-2, with D perhaps matching TRBD1 (5 bases). The CDR3 sequence is 13 residues long. Trimming took 2 bases from V and 7 from J, leaving 11 bases between them. From germline, CDR1 is MNHEY and CDR2 SMNVEV (reference sequence). In DNA, the CDR3 is TGTGCCAGCAGTTTAGGGGCAGAACGTGGCTACACCTTC. It translates to CASSLGAERGYTF.

V is TRBV27 and J is TRBJ2-1, with TRBD2 matching 8 bases. Germline trimming cut 3 bases from V and 6 bases from J; bases unmatched to any gene: 10. The V gene's germline CDR1 is MNHEY and CDR2 SMNVEV (reference sequence). This CDR3 region has 16 residues. The CDR3 DNA reads TGTGCCAGCAGTTTCTTTTCCAGCGGGGGAACCAATGAGCAGTTCTTC. Amino acid sequence: CASSFFSSGGTNEQFF.

The chain is built from TRBV15 and TRBJ2-5; a possible D gene is TRBD2 (5 bases). CDR1 is LNHNV, CDR2 YYDKDF, per germline (reference sequence). V lost 1 base, J lost 2 bases, and 11 bases lay in between. The CDR3 totals 15 residues. The CDR3 DNA reads as TGTGCCACCAGCAGAGTAACGGGGTCTCAAGAGACCCAGTACTTC. Translated, it gives CATSRVTGSQETQYF.

The chain employs TRBV29-1 and TRBJ2-5; D gene ambiguous. The CDR3 sequence is 9 residues long. V was pared by 4 bases and J by 5 bases, with 2 bases between. CDR1 is SQVTM, CDR2 ANQGSEA, per germline. Written as DNA, the CDR3 is TGCAGCGTTGCCGAGACCCAGTACTTC. The encoded protein is CSVAETQYF.

The table lists this clonotype with many counts. The gene calls are TRBV4-1 and TRBJ1-1; D remains ambiguous. Germline V gives CDR1 MGHRA, CDR2 YSYEKL. CDR3 length: 13 amino acids. V was shortened by 4 bases and J by 6 bases, with 12 bases between the two germline ends. CDR3 coding DNA: TGCGCCAGCAGCCCCCGACGGGCCTCTGAAGCTTTCTTT. It specifies CASSPRRASEAFF.